This T cell receptor beta chain was obtained from a study of vaccination effects on CD4 cells after COVID-19. Upon completion of around 9 days in culture, CD4+ T cells were isolated. According to PCR results, the person was infected with SARS-CoV-2 between March and December 2020. Half of the medium was exchanged for IL-2 medium on both days 3 and 7. A few counts support this clone. Its matching antigen is unknown. The repertoire was sequenced with immunoSEQ multiplex PCR; TCRdb's copy has only in-frame clones and lacks some. The data show approximately 45,000 clones, roughly 80% seen once. Sequences were derived from CD4+ T cells from PBMCs cultured without peptide, sampled before COVID-19 vaccination. The TCR comes from a human donor who had a prior SARS-CoV-2 infection.

The CDR3 region has the DNA TGCGCCAGCAGCCACCGACAGGGGCACACTGAAGCTTTCTTT. Its translation is CASSHRQGHTEAFF. This chain joins TRBV4-1 and TRBJ1-1, with TRBD1 identical over 8 bases. The CDR3 contains 14 residues. Germline V gives CDR1 MGHRA, CDR2 YSYEKL. V dropped 3 bases and J dropped 3; count of bases not matched to a gene: 3.